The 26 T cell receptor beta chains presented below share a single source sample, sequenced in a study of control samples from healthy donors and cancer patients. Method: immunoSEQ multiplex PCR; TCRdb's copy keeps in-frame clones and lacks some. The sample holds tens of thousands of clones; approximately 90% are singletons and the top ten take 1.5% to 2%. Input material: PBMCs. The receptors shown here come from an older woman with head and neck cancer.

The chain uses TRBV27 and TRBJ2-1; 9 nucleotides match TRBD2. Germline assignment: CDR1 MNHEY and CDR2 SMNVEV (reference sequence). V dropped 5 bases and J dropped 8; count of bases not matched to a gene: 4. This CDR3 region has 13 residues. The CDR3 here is CASSGTSRDEQFF. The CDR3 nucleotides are TGTGCCAGCAGTGGGACTAGCAGGGATGAGCAGTTCTTC.

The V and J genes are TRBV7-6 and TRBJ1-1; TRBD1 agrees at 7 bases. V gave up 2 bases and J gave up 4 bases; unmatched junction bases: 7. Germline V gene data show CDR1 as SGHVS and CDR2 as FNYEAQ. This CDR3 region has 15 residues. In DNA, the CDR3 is TGTGCCAGCAGCTTAAATCGACAGGGTGGCACTGAAGCTTTCTTT. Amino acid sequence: CASSLNRQGGTEAFF.

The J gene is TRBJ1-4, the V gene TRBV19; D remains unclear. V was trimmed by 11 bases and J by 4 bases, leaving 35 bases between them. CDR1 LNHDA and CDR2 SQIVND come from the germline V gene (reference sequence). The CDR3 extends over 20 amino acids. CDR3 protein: CAVKGSGGRSHSPRNEKLFF. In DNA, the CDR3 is TGTGCCGTCAAAGGGTCTGGCGGGCGCTCCCACTCTCCTCGTAATGAAAAACTGTTTTTT. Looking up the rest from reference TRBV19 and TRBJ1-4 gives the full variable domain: DGGITQSPKYLFRKEGQNVTLSCEQNLNHDAMYWYRQDPGQGLRLIYYSQIVNDFQKGDIAEGYSVSREKKESFPLTVTSAQKNPTAFYLCAVKGSGGRSHSPRNEKLFFGSGTQLSVL.

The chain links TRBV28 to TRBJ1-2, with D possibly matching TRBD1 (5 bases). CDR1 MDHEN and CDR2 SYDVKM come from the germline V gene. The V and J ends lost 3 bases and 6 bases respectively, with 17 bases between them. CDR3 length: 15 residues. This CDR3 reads CASSFSLGQGHGYTF. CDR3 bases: TGTGCCAGCAGTTTCTCCCTCGGGCAGGGCCATGGCTACACCTTC.

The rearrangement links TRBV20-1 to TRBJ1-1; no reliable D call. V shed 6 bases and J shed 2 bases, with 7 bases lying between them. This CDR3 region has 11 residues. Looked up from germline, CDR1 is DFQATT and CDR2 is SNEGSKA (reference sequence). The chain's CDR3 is CSANFNTEAFF. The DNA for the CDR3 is TGCAGTGCCAATTTTAACACTGAAGCTTTCTTT.

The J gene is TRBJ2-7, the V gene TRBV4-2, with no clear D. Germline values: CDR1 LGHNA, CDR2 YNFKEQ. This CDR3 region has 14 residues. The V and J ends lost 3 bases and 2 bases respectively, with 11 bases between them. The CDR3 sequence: CASSQGGDTYEQYF. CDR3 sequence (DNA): TGTGCCAGCAGCCAGGGTGGGGATACCTACGAGCAGTACTTC.

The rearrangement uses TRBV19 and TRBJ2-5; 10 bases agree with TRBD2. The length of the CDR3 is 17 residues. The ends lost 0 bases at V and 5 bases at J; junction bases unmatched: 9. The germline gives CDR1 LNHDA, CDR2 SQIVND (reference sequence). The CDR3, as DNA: TGTGCCAGTAGTATAGAGCTTAGCGGGAGGAGTTTTGAGACCCAGTACTTC. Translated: CASSIELSGRSFETQYF.

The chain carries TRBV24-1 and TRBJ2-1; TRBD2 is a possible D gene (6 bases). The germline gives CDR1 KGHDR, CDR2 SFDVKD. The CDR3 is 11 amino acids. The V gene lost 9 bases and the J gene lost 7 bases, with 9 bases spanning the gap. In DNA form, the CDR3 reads TGTGCCACCCGGGGGTTAAATGAGCAGTTCTTC. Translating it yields CATRGLNEQFF.

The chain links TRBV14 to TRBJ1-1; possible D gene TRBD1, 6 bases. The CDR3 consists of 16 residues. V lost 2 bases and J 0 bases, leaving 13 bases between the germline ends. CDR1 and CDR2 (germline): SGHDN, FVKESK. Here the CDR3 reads CASSQYSGHMNTEAFF. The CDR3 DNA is TGTGCCAGCAGCCAATACTCGGGACACATGAACACTGAAGCTTTCTTT.

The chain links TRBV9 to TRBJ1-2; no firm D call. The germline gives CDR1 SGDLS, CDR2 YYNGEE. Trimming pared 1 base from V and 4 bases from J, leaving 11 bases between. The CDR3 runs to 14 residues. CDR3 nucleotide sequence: TGTGCCAGCAGCGTATTGGAGGAGAGCTATGGCTACACCTTC. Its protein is CASSVLEESYGYTF. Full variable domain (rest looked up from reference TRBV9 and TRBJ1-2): DSGVTQTPKHLITATGQRVTLRCSPRSGDLSVYWYQQSLDQGLQFLIQYYNGEERAKGNILERFSAQQFPDLHSELNLSSLELGDSALYFCASSVLEESYGYTFGSGTRLTVV.

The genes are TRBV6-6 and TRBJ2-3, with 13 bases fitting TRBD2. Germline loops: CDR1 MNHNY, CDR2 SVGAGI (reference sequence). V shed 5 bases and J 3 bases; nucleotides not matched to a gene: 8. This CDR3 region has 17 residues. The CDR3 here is CASSPGTSGIGTDTQYF. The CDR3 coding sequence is TGTGCCAGCAGTCCCGGGACTAGCGGGATAGGGACAGATACGCAGTATTTT.

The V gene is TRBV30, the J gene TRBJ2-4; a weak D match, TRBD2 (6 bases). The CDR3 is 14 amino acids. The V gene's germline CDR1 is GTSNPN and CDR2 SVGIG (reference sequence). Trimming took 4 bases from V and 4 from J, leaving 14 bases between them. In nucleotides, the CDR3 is TGTGCCTGGACCCCTTTAGCGGTGAAAAACATTCAGTACTTC. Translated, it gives CAWTPLAVKNIQYF.

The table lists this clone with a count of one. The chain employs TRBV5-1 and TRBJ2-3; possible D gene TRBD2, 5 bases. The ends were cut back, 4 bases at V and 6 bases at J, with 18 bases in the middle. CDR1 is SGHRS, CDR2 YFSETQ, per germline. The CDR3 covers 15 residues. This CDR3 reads CASSPEDSSEDTQYF. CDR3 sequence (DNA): TGCGCCAGCAGCCCAGAGGACTCAAGTGAGGATACGCAGTATTTT.

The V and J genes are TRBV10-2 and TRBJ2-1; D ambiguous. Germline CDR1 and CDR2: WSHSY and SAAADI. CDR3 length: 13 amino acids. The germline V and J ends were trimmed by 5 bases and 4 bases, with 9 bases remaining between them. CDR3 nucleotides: TGCGCCAGCAGTCCCTCTAGGTACAATGAGCAGTTCTTC. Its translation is CASSPSRYNEQFF.

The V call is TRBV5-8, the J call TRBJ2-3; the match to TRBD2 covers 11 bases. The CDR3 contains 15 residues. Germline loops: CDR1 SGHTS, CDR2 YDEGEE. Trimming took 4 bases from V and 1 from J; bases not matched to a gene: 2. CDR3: CASSMTSGGTDTQYF. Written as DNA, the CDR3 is TGTGCCAGCAGCATGACTAGCGGGGGCACAGATACGCAGTATTTT. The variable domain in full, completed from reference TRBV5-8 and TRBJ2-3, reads EAGVTQSPTHLIKTRGQQATLRCSPISGHTSVYWYQQALGLGLQFLLWYDEGEERNRGNFPPRFSGRQFPNYSSELNVNALELEDSALYLCASSMTSGGTDTQYFGPGTRLTVL.

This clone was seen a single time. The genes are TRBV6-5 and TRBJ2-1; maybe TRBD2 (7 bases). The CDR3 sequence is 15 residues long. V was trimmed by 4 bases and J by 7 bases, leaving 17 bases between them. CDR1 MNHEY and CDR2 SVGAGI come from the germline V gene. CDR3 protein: CASSSRGGAPNEQFF. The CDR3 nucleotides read TGTGCCAGCAGTTCGCGAGGGGGGGCCCCAAATGAGCAGTTCTTC.

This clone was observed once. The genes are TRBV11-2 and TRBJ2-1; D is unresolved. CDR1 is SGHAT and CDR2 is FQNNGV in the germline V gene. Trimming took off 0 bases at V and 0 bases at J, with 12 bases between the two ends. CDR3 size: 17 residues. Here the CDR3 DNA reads TGTGCCAGCAGCTTAGACATCCCCTTTGACTCCTACAATGAGCAGTTCTTC. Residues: CASSLDIPFDSYNEQFF.

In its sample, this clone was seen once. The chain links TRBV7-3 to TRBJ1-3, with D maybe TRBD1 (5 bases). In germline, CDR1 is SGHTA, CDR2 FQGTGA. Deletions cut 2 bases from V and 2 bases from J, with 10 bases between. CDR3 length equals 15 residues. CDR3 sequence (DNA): TGTGCCAGCAGCTTACAGGGTGGAACTGGAAACACCATATATTTT. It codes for CASSLQGGTGNTIYF.

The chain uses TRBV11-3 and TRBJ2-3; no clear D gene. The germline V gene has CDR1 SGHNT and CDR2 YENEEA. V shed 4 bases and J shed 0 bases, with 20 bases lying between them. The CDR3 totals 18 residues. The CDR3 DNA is TGTGCCAGCAGCTCTAGTTTCTTTGCCGATACTAGCACAGATACGCAGTATTTT. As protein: CASSSSFFADTSTDTQYF. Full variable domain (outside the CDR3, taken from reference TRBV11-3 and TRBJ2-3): EAGVVQSPRYKIIEKKQPVAFWCNPISGHNTLYWYLQNLGQGPELLIRYENEEAVDDSQLPKDRFSAERLKGVDSTLKIQPAELGDSAVYLCASSSSFFADTSTDTQYFGPGTRLTVL.

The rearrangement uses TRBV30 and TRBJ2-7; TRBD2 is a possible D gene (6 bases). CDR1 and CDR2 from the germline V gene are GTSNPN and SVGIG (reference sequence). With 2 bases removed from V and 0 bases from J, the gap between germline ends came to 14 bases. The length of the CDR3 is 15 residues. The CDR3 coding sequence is TGTGCCTGGAGTCGGGGGTGGGGCCGCTCCTACGAGCAGTACTTC. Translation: CAWSRGWGRSYEQYF. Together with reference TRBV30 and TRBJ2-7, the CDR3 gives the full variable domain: SQTIHQWPATLVQPVGSPLSLECTVEGTSNPNLYWYRQAAGRGLQLLFYSVGIGQISSEVPQNLSASRPQDRQFILSSKKLLLSDSGFYLCAWSRGWGRSYEQYFGPGTRLTVT.

The CDR3 DNA reads TGTGCCACCAGCAGAGTCCGGGACAGGTCGGCATACACCTTC. It is translated as CATSRVRDRSAYTF. The chain couples TRBV15 to TRBJ1-2, with 8 nucleotides matching TRBD1. The germline V gene has CDR1 LNHNV and CDR2 YYDKDF (reference sequence). Germline trimming cut 1 base from V and 11 bases from J; bases unmatched to any gene: 9. This CDR3 is 14 amino acids long.

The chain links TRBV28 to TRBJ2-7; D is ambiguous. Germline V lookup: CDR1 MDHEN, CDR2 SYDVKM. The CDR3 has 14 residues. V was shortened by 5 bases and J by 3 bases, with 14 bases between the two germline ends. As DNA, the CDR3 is TGTGCCAGCAGTCCAAGTTGGGTGATCTACGAGCAGTACTTC. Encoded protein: CASSPSWVIYEQYF.

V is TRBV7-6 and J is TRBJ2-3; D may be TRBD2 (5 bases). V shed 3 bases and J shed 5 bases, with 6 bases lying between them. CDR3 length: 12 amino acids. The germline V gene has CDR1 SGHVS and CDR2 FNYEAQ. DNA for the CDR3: TGTGCCAGCAGCTTTGAGGGAGATACGCAGTATTTT. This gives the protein CASSFEGDTQYF.

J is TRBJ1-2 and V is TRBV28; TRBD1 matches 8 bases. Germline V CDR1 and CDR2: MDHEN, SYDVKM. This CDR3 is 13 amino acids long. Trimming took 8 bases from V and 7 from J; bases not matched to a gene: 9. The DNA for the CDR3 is TGTGCCAGCCACACCCAGACAGGGGTTGGCTACACCTTC. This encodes CASHTQTGVGYTF.

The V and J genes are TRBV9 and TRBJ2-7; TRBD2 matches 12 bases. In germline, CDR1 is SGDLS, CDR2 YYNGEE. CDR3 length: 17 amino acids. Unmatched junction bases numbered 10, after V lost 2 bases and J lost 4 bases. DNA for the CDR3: TGTGCCAGCAGCGTCGGACTAGCGGGAAATTTGGCGTACGAGCAGTACTTC. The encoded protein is CASSVGLAGNLAYEQYF. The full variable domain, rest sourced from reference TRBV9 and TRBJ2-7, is DSGVTQTPKHLITATGQRVTLRCSPRSGDLSVYWYQQSLDQGLQFLIQYYNGEERAKGNILERFSAQQFPDLHSELNLSSLELGDSALYFCASSVGLAGNLAYEQYFGPGTRLTVT.

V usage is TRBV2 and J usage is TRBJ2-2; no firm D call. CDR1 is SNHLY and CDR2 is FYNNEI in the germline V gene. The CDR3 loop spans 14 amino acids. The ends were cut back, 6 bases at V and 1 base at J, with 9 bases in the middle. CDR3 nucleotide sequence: TGTGCCAGCAGGGTTTCCATGAACACCGGGGAGCTGTTTTTT. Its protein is CASRVSMNTGELFF.